A single sample is the source of the 29 T cell receptor beta chains below, sequenced in a study of shared clonotypes between healthy human individuals. The method was immunoSEQ multiplex PCR; TCRdb's version includes in-frame clones alone and lacks a portion of them. The data contain hundreds of thousands of clones, around 92% of them singletons. CD45RO-negative, CCR7-positively selected cells formed the naive CD8 fraction, excluding terminally differentiated effector memory CD45RA+ cells. The sample was naive CD8+ T cells sorted from blood. These receptors were taken from a man aged 30 to 39 in good health.

The chain joins TRBV7-9 to TRBJ2-5; D is undetermined. Germline V lookup: CDR1 SEHNR, CDR2 FQNEAQ (reference sequence). V lost 5 bases and J 1 base, leaving 11 bases between the germline ends. The CDR3 has 14 residues. The CDR3 sequence: CASSPEVSQETQYF. The CDR3 DNA is TGTGCCAGCAGCCCAGAGGTATCCCAAGAGACCCAGTACTTC.

CDR3 nucleotide sequence: TGTGCCAGCAGCTACAGCGGGAGAGCCTACAATGAGCAGTTCTTC. Residues: CASSYSGRAYNEQFF. V usage is TRBV7-9 and J usage is TRBJ2-1, with 8 bases matching TRBD2. The CDR3 is 15 amino acids. The ends lost 4 bases at V and 2 bases at J; junction bases unmatched: 4. Germline CDR1 is SEHNR and CDR2 is FQNEAQ (reference sequence).

V and J are TRBV7-2 and TRBJ2-1; TRBD2 agrees at 10 bases. The germline V gene encodes CDR1 SGHTA and CDR2 FQGNSA. The ends lost 5 bases at V and 5 bases at J; junction bases unmatched: 9. The CDR3 spans 16 residues. CDR3 DNA: TGTGCCAGCAGCCCCTTTGGACTAGCGGCTAACAATGAGCAGTTCTTC. It is translated as CASSPFGLAANNEQFF.

The V and J genes are TRBV10-2 and TRBJ1-1; TRBD1 matches 7 bases. V shed 2 bases, J shed 1 base, and the junction held 7 bases outside the gene matches. Germline CDR1 reads WSHSY; CDR2 reads SAAADI. This CDR3 has 16 amino acids. The CDR3 region has the DNA TGCGCCAGCAGTGAGCCGTCGGGACAGAAGAACACTGAAGCTTTCTTT. Protein sequence: CASSEPSGQKNTEAFF.

V is TRBV29-1 and J is TRBJ2-3, with D uncertain. Between the trimmed V and J ends, which lost 5 bases and 1 base, there was a span of 22 bases. This CDR3 is built from 17 residues. From germline, CDR1 is SQVTM and CDR2 ANQGSEA. CDR3: CSVLERPLVLRTDTQYF. Written as DNA, the CDR3 is TGCAGCGTTCTGGAGAGGCCTTTGGTCCTCCGCACAGATACGCAGTATTTT.

This chain links TRBV15 with TRBJ2-3; 12 nucleotides match TRBD2. V was pared by 3 bases and J by 4 bases, with 2 bases of the junction left unmatched. The CDR3 extends over 15 amino acids. The germline V gene encodes CDR1 LNHNV and CDR2 YYDKDF (reference sequence). The CDR3 sequence: CATSSLAGGADTQYF. DNA of the CDR3: TGTGCCACCAGCAGTCTAGCGGGAGGGGCAGATACGCAGTATTTT.

This sequence joins TRBV10-3 and TRBJ2-1; D possibly corresponds to TRBD2 (6 bases). Germline V gene data show CDR1 as ENHRY and CDR2 as SYGVKD. The CDR3 covers 15 residues. V lost 0 bases and J 5 bases, leaving 11 bases between the germline ends. The CDR3 here is CAISESTRADNEQFF. The DNA for the CDR3 is TGTGCCATCAGTGAGTCGACTAGGGCGGACAATGAGCAGTTCTTC.

The J gene is TRBJ1-1, the V gene TRBV7-9; D remains unclear. V lost 5 bases and J 11 bases, leaving 15 bases between the germline ends. Germline loops: CDR1 SEHNR, CDR2 FQNEAQ (reference sequence). The CDR3 contains 12 residues. The CDR3 here is CASSNPDMRAFF. DNA for the CDR3: TGTGCCAGCAGCAATCCCGACATGCGGGCTTTCTTT.

J is TRBJ2-5 and V is TRBV5-8; D perhaps matches TRBD1 (6 bases). This CDR3 has 14 residues. The ends were cut back, 9 bases at V and 2 bases at J, with 17 bases in the middle. CDR1 is SGHTS and CDR2 is YDEGEE in the germline V gene. The CDR3 sequence is CATSTRQAQETQYF. The CDR3 DNA is TGTGCCACCTCCACCCGACAGGCACAAGAGACCCAGTACTTC.

This clone has ten or more counts. At the DNA level, this CDR3 is encoded by other sequences in the same sample as well. The chain uses TRBV27 and TRBJ2-7; D call uncertain. From germline, CDR1 is MNHEY and CDR2 SMNVEV (reference sequence). V was trimmed by 5 bases and J by 0 bases, leaving 8 bases between them. The length of the CDR3 is 13 residues. The CDR3 bases are TGTGCCAGCAGTCCACCTAGCTCCTACGAGCAGTACTTC. Encoded protein: CASSPPSSYEQYF.

The rearrangement joins TRBV7-9 to TRBJ1-1; D is ambiguous. Trimming cost V 8 bases and J 2 bases, with 6 bases left between them. The germline CDR1 and CDR2 sequences are SEHNR and FQNEAQ (reference sequence). This CDR3 is built from 11 residues. CDR3 in DNA: TGTGCCAGCGGGATAAACACTGAAGCTTTCTTT. The encoded protein is CASGINTEAFF.

The chain recombines TRBV9 with TRBJ2-1, with 14 bases that match TRBD2. Per the germline V gene, CDR1 is SGDLS and CDR2 is YYNGEE. Unmatched junction bases numbered 7, after V lost 3 bases and J lost 8 bases. The CDR3 is 16 amino acids. This CDR3 is CASSDSGTSGSYEQFF. The CDR3 DNA follows: TGTGCCAGCAGCGACTCCGGGACTAGCGGGAGCTATGAGCAGTTCTTC.

The V and J genes are TRBV29-1 and TRBJ2-2, with D hard to call. Deletions cut 7 bases from V and 0 bases from J, with 15 bases between. The CDR3 runs to 15 residues. Germline CDR1 SQVTM, CDR2 ANQGSEA. CDR3 protein: CSAFEVGTNTGELFF. The CDR3 DNA reads as TGCAGCGCATTTGAGGTGGGGACGAACACCGGGGAGCTGTTTTTT.

The chain carries TRBV27 and TRBJ1-1, with D unresolved. The CDR3 is 15 amino acids. The germline V gene encodes CDR1 MNHEY and CDR2 SMNVEV (reference sequence). V lost 2 bases and J lost 1, with 11 bases in between. This chain's CDR3 is CASSLSPSPNTEAFF. CDR3 DNA: TGTGCCAGCAGTTTAAGTCCCTCGCCGAACACTGAAGCTTTCTTT.

The CDR3 DNA follows: TGTGCCAGCAGCTTTTTTCAGGGGCGTCACGAGCAGTACTTC. This encodes CASSFFQGRHEQYF. The rearrangement links TRBV5-6 to TRBJ2-7, with a possible D match to TRBD1 (6 bases). Germline assignment: CDR1 SGHDT and CDR2 YYEEEE. CDR3 size: 14 residues. Trimming took 2 bases from V and 5 from J, leaving 14 bases between them.

The chain combines TRBV7-2 with TRBJ2-5, with 13 bases matching TRBD2. The V segment lost 4 bases and the J segment 5 bases; nucleotides outside the gene matches: 7. This CDR3 contains 16 residues. Germline loops: CDR1 SGHTA, CDR2 FQGNSA. In DNA form, the CDR3 reads TGTGCCAGCAGCTCGGGACTAGCGGGGCTATGGGAGACCCAGTACTTC. The encoded protein is CASSSGLAGLWETQYF.

The V gene is TRBV7-9, the J gene TRBJ2-3; TRBD1 matches at 7 bases. Germline values: CDR1 SEHNR, CDR2 FQNEAQ (reference sequence). V was clipped by 4 bases and J by 6 bases; unmatched bases: 16. The CDR3 has 17 amino acids. The CDR3 region is CASSYEHQGVALDTQYF. The DNA of the CDR3 is TGTGCCAGCAGCTACGAACACCAGGGGGTAGCGTTGGATACGCAGTATTTT.

The rearrangement uses TRBV5-1 and TRBJ2-3; no definite D call. The CDR3 length is 15 residues. The germline gives CDR1 SGHRS, CDR2 YFSETQ. V lost 4 bases to trimming and J lost 4 bases, with 16 bases between them. The CDR3 DNA follows: TGCGCCAGCAGCGGTGACCTAAACGACGCAGATACGCAGTATTTT. Protein: CASSGDLNDADTQYF.

The chain recombines TRBV28 with TRBJ2-7, with a weak D call TRBD1 (5 bases). V shed 5 bases and J shed 3 bases, with 8 bases lying between them. Germline V gene data show CDR1 as MDHEN and CDR2 as SYDVKM. This CDR3 is built from 12 residues. CDR3 sequence (DNA): TGTGCCAGCAGTCCGACAGTCTACGAGCAGTACTTC. Translation gives CASSPTVYEQYF.

V is TRBV2 and J is TRBJ2-1; the D gene is possibly TRBD2 (5 bases). Germline assignment: CDR1 SNHLY and CDR2 FYNNEI. V lost 9 bases and J lost 7, with 22 bases in between. The CDR3 extends over 15 amino acids. The CDR3 loop is CASRPGTGGRNEQFF. The CDR3 coding sequence is TGTGCCAGTCGCCCCGGTACCGGAGGTCGGAATGAGCAGTTCTTC.

The table lists this clone with a count of one. This chain connects TRBV19 to TRBJ2-7, with TRBD2 matching over 12 bases. Germline V gene lookup returns CDR1 LNHDA and CDR2 SQIVND (reference sequence). V was clipped by 7 bases and J by 4 bases; unmatched bases: 20. The CDR3 sequence is 19 residues long. CDR3: CASTPFHFLGTSGQYEQYF. CDR3 sequence (DNA): TGTGCCAGTACCCCTTTTCATTTTCTCGGGACTAGCGGGCAATACGAGCAGTACTTC.

The chain is built from TRBV7-6 and TRBJ2-2; 9 bases match TRBD2. CDR3 length: 15 amino acids. Germline trimming cut 1 base from V and 5 bases from J; bases unmatched to any gene: 2. Germline loops: CDR1 SGHVS, CDR2 FNYEAQ. CDR3 nucleotides: TGTGCCAGCAGCTTAGGGCTAGCGGGGACCGGGGAGCTGTTTTTT. Its protein product is CASSLGLAGTGELFF.

The chain has TRBV4-3 and TRBJ2-6; TRBD2 is a possible D gene (6 bases). V lost 0 bases and J lost 0, with 15 bases in between. CDR1 and CDR2 from the germline V gene are LGHNA and YSLEER. The CDR3 length is 19 residues. CDR3 sequence reads: CASSQDRVIGGSGANVLTF. DNA for the CDR3: TGCGCCAGCAGCCAAGATCGGGTAATCGGGGGCTCTGGGGCCAACGTCCTGACTTTC.

The CDR3 bases are TGCGCCAGCAGCTTAGAGGGACTCCCCTACGAGCAGTACTTC. Translating it yields CASSLEGLPYEQYF. V usage is TRBV5-1 and J usage is TRBJ2-7; a possible D gene is TRBD2 (6 bases). Germline V gene data show CDR1 as SGHRS and CDR2 as YFSETQ. The CDR3 sequence is 14 residues long. V was trimmed by 2 bases and J by 2 bases, leaving 11 bases between them.

The rearrangement joins TRBV7-9 to TRBJ2-1, with D possibly matching TRBD2 (5 bases). The CDR3 length is 13 residues. V was clipped by 1 base and J by 8 bases, with 9 bases between them. The germline gives CDR1 SEHNR, CDR2 FQNEAQ (reference sequence). CDR3 in amino acids: CASSLVGSDEQFF. Written as DNA, the CDR3 is TGTGCCAGCAGCTTAGTTGGGAGCGATGAGCAGTTCTTC.

The J gene is TRBJ1-1, the V gene TRBV5-1; 8 bases agree with TRBD1. CDR1 and CDR2 from the germline V gene are SGHRS and YFSETQ. The CDR3 loop spans 14 amino acids. V shed 2 bases, J shed 1 base, and the junction held 1 base outside the gene matches. The CDR3 DNA sequence: TGCGCCAGCAGCTTACAGGGGGGGAACACTGAAGCTTTCTTT. It yields the protein CASSLQGGNTEAFF. Looking up the rest from reference TRBV5-1 and TRBJ1-1 gives the full variable domain: KAGVTQTPRYLIKTRGQQVTLSCSPISGHRSVSWYQQTPGQGLQFLFEYFSETQRNKGNFPGRFSGRQFSNSRSEMNVSTLELGDSALYLCASSLQGGNTEAFFGQGTRLTVV.

The chain recombines TRBV13 with TRBJ2-7, with a possible D match to TRBD2 (5 bases). The CDR3 is 14 residues long. V gave up 2 bases and J gave up 6 bases, with 14 bases separating them. Germline V gene data show CDR1 as PRHDT and CDR2 as FYEKMQ (reference sequence). DNA for the CDR3: TGTGCCAGCAGCTTAAGCAACCTAGCCTCCGAGCAGTACTTC. Protein product: CASSLSNLASEQYF.

This chain joins TRBV7-8 and TRBJ2-2, with TRBD2 identical over 7 bases. Trimming took 5 bases from V and 3 from J; bases not matched to a gene: 9. Looked up from germline, CDR1 is SGHVS and CDR2 is FQNEAQ. The CDR3 is 16 amino acids. CDR3 in DNA: TGTGCCAGCAGCCATCCGGGGGGACGTGACACCGGGGAGCTGTTTTTT. The encoded protein is CASSHPGGRDTGELFF.

The genes are TRBV7-2 and TRBJ2-1; no reliable D call. V was clipped by 1 base and J by 10 bases, with 11 bases between them. The CDR3 sequence is 13 residues long. Germline V gene lookup returns CDR1 SGHTA and CDR2 FQGNSA. The CDR3: CASSLVGLPEQFF. The CDR3 region has the DNA TGTGCCAGCAGCTTAGTCGGCTTACCGGAGCAGTTCTTC.